The rows below give T cell receptor beta chains drawn from one sample of a study of blood T cell repertoires in COVID-19. Profiled with immunoSEQ multiplex PCR; TCRdb holds only in-frame clones, not every one. The profile shows 90,000 or so clones, roughly 89% of them singletons. The material sequenced was peripheral blood. The receptors derive from a woman over 75 with active COVID-19. Both conserved end residues are part of each CDR3. The D gene is left open where the match is weak. Rows may omit the clone size; those that give it use once, few, many or a size class.

clone size | J gene | V gene | D gene | CDR3 protein | CDR3 DNA
- | TRBJ2-7 | TRBV30 | - | CAWRYSRPGSGEQYF | TGTGCCTGGAGGTATAGTAGGCCCGGGAGCGGGGAGCAGTACTTC
- | TRBJ2-5 | TRBV27 | TRBD1 | CASSSPIGTGQETQYF | TGTGCCAGCAGTTCTCCAATCGGGACAGGCCAAGAGACCCAGTACTTC
once | TRBJ1-4 | TRBV5-6 | - | CASRLAGSEKLFF | TGTGCCAGCAGGCTGGCAGGATCCGAAAAACTGTTTTTT
- | TRBJ2-4 | TRBV4-3 | - | CASSVGPEGAQYF | TGCGCCAGCAGCGTCGGTCCGGAGGGGGCTCAGTACTTC
- | TRBJ2-1 | TRBV5-1 | TRBD2 | CASYRTSASYNEQFF | TGCGCCAGCTACCGGACTAGCGCATCCTACAATGAGCAGTTCTTC
- | TRBJ1-3 | TRBV7-8 | - | CASSSGRDSGNTIYF | TGTGCCAGCAGCTCCGGACGGGACTCTGGAAACACCATATATTTT
- | TRBJ2-1 | TRBV19 | - | CASTLRAALSSYNEQFF | TGTGCCAGTACCCTCAGGGCCGCTCTGAGCTCCTACAATGAGCAGTTCTTC
- | TRBJ2-1 | TRBV15 | TRBD1 | CATARGTGDNEQFF | TGTGCCACCGCCCGGGGGACAGGGGACAATGAGCAGTTCTTC
- | TRBJ2-4 | TRBV5-1 | TRBD2 | CASSLVGSGRITDIQYF | TGCGCCAGCAGCTTGGTAGGTAGCGGGAGGATTACAGACATTCAGTACTTC
once | TRBJ1-4 | TRBV19 | - | CASSVPPGWEKLFF | TGTGCCAGTAGCGTTCCCCCAGGGTGGGAAAAACTGTTTTTT
- | TRBJ1-2 | TRBV7-8 | TRBD1 | CASSLVPRGLQAGYTF | TGTGCCAGCAGCTTAGTCCCCAGGGGGCTGCAGGCTGGCTACACCTTC
- | TRBJ1-3 | TRBV9 | - | CASSAGGGEYGNTIYF | TGTGCCAGCAGCGCCGGGGGAGGGGAGTATGGAAACACCATATATTTT
- | TRBJ2-3 | TRBV13 | TRBD2 | CASSSGLAGGPTDTQYF | TGTGCCAGCAGTTCCGGACTAGCGGGAGGGCCAACAGATACGCAGTATTTT
- | TRBJ2-1 | TRBV25-1 | TRBD2 | CASSASGRLNEQFF | TGTGCCAGCAGTGCTAGCGGGAGGCTCAATGAGCAGTTCTTC
once | TRBJ2-6 | TRBV2 | - | CASSAPLAGTSGANVLTF | TGTGCCAGCAGCGCCCCACTAGCTGGAACCTCTGGGGCCAACGTCCTGACTTTC
once | TRBJ2-3 | TRBV7-2 | - | CASSLGLATDTQYF | TGTGCCAGCAGCTTAGGATTAGCTACAGATACGCAGTATTTT
- | TRBJ2-7 | TRBV10-3 | - | CAISGRVPASYEQYF | TGTGCCATCAGTGGGCGGGTCCCAGCTTCCTACGAGCAGTACTTC